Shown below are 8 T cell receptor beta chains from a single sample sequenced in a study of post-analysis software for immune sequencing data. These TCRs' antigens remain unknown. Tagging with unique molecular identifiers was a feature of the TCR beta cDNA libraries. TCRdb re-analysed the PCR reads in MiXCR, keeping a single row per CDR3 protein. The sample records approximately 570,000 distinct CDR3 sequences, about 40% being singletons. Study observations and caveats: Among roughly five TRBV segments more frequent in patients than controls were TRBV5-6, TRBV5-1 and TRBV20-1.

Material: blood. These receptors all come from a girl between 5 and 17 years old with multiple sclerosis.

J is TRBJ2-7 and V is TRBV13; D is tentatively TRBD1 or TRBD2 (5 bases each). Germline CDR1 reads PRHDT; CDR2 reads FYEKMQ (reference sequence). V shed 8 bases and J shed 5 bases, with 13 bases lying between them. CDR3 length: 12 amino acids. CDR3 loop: CASGTSGNEQYF. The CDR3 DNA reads TGTGCCAGCGGGACCTCAGGCAACGAGCAGTACTTC.

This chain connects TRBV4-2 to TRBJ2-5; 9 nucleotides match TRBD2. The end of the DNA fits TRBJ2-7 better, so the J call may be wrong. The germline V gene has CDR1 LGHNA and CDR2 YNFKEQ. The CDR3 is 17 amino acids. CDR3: CASSQDLSGRFPHEQYF. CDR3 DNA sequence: TGTGCCAGCAGCCAAGATTTGAGCGGGAGGTTCCCCCACGAGCAGTACTTC.

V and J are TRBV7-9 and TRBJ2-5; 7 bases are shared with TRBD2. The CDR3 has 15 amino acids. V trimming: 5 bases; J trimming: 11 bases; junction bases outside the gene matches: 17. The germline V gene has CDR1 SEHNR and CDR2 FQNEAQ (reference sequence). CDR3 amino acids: CASSLRAGRLGEQYF. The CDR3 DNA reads TGTGCCAGCAGCCTGAGAGCGGGGAGATTGGGAGAGCAGTACTTC.

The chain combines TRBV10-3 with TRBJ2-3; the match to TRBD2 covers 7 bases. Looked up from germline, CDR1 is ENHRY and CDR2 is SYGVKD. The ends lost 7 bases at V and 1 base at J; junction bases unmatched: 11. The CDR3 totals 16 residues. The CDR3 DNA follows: TGTGCCATCACCTCAAGGGAGGGAGTTGGCACAGATACGCAGTATTTT. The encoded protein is CAITSREGVGTDTQYF.

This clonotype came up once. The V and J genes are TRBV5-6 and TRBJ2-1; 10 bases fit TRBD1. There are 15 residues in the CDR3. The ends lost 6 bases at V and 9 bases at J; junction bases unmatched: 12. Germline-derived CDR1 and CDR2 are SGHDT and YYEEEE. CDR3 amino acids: CASIPPGQGSGEQFF. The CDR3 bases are TGTGCCAGCATCCCTCCGGGACAGGGGTCTGGTGAGCAGTTCTTC.

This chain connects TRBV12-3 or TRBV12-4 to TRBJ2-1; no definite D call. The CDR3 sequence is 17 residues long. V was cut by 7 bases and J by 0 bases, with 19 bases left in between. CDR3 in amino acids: CASTSLGFLSSYNEQFF. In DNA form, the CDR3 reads TGTGCCAGCACCTCCTTGGGCTTTCTAAGCTCCTACAATGAGCAGTTCTTC.

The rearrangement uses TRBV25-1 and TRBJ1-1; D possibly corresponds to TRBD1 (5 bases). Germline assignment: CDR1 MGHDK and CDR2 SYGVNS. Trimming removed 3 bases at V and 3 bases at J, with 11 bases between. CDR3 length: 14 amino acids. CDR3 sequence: CASSDGGGYTEAFF. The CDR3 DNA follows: TGTGCCAGCAGTGATGGGGGGGGGTACACTGAAGCTTTCTTT.

The CDR3 nucleotides are TGCGCCAGCAGCCAAGGACGTAGCGGGAGGGCCTTTGAGCAGTACTTC. Amino acid sequence: CASSQGRSGRAFEQYF. The genes are TRBV4-1 and TRBJ2-5, with 11 nucleotides matching TRBD2. CDR3 length: 16 residues. Trimming removed 1 base from V and 11 bases from J; junction bases left unmatched: 12. Germline V gene data show CDR1 as MGHRA and CDR2 as YSYEKL.